Listed below are T cell receptor beta chains from one sample, sequenced in a study of blood T cells in healthy people across ages. In TCRdb, the 5' RACE reads were re-called with MiXCR into one record per CDR3 protein. The sample has about 940,000 distinct CDR3 sequences, around 48% seen once. The sample taken for sequencing was blood. The receptors here all came from a man aged 25-40 years in good health. Each CDR3 is given with its conserved first and last residue. A D gene is named only where the DNA matches it firmly.

J gene	D gene	V gene	CDR3 protein
TRBJ2-7	TRBD2	TRBV3-1	CASSQDTSGAYEQYF
TRBJ2-5	-	TRBV6-2/TRBV6-3	CAGSSRLGRMQLQETQYF
TRBJ2-5	TRBD1	TRBV20-1	CSARRQGSQRETQYF
TRBJ1-2	TRBD1	TRBV12-3/TRBV12-4	CASSLPGQGIYGYTF
TRBJ2-7	-	TRBV7-2	CASSLAEGAAYEQYF
TRBJ1-2	TRBD1	TRBV15	CATSRTDGTANYGYTF
TRBJ2-7	-	TRBV20-1	CSARERMGDRYEQYF
TRBJ2-2	TRBD2	TRBV7-2	CASSLVGLAGSRELFF
-	TRBD2	TRBV5-5	CASSSTGTSGVLDETQYF
TRBJ2-3	-	TRBV5-1	CASSFRGGIRTDTQYF
TRBJ1-5	TRBD1	TRBV6-6	CASSYEGTGGWPQHF
TRBJ2-7	TRBD2	TRBV29-1	CSVEEGLAGPTYEQYF
TRBJ2-1	-	TRBV9	CASSVEDSPGLQFF
TRBJ1-3	-	TRBV4-3	CASSQEGGSHSGNTIYF
TRBJ1-1	-	TRBV29-1	CSVAARWNTEAFF
TRBJ2-7	TRBD1	TRBV10-3	CAISEGQVYSYEQYF
TRBJ2-3	-	TRBV4-2	CASSQVQDTDTQYF
TRBJ1-1	TRBD1	TRBV2	CASSLGQGRPNTEAFF
TRBJ1-4	-	TRBV9	CASSASGATNEKLFF
TRBJ1-2	-	TRBV24-1	CATSDPSGRHPYGYTF
TRBJ1-2	TRBD1	TRBV7-3	CASSPGQGSLGYTF